The 25 T cell receptor beta chains presented below share a single source sample, sequenced in a study of OX40 agonist ivuxolimab in advanced cancers. Method: immunoSEQ multiplex PCR; TCRdb's copy keeps in-frame clones and lacks some. In the table there are about 100,000 clones, approximately 80% of which are singletons. The sample in question was CD4+ or CD8+ T cells sorted from blood, obtained in a trial of the OX40 agonist ivuxolimab. The receptors originated from an adult with an advanced solid tumor such as melanoma, head and neck, liver or kidney cancer.

The chain uses TRBV12-5 and TRBJ1-1; 8 positions match TRBD1. Germline V gene lookup returns CDR1 LGHNT and CDR2 FRNRAP. There are 15 residues in the CDR3. The V and J ends lost 1 base and 3 bases, in that order; junction bases with no gene match: 4. The CDR3 DNA is TGTGCTAGTGGTTTGGCCCAGGGGGCCGACACTGAAGCTTTCTTT. Translated, it gives CASGLAQGADTEAFF. Full variable domain (remainder filled in from reference TRBV12-5 and TRBJ1-1): DARVTQTPRHKVTEMGQEVTMRCQPILGHNTVFWYRQTMMQGLELLAYFRNRAPLDDSGMPKDRFSAEMPDATLATLKIQPSEPRDSAVYFCASGLAQGADTEAFFGQGTRLTVV.

This clone appeared many times. The V gene is TRBV11-2, the J gene TRBJ1-1, with 11 bases lining up with TRBD1. In germline, CDR1 is SGHAT, CDR2 FQNNGV. This CDR3 contains 15 residues. The V and J ends lost 5 bases and 5 bases, in that order; junction bases with no gene match: 7. The CDR3 loop reads CASSPDRGHGTEAFF. CDR3 nucleotide sequence: TGTGCCAGCAGCCCGGACAGGGGGCATGGGACTGAAGCTTTCTTT. Filled out from reference TRBV11-2 and TRBJ1-1, the complete variable domain reads EAGVAQSPRYKIIEKRQSVAFWCNPISGHATLYWYQQILGQGPKLLIQFQNNGVVDDSQLPKDRFSAERLKGVDSTLKIQPAKLEDSAVYLCASSPDRGHGTEAFFGQGTRLTVV.

The gene calls are TRBV4-2 and TRBJ2-7; TRBD2 might be the D (6 bases). V was cut by 4 bases and J by 6 bases, with 13 bases left in between. The CDR3 consists of 13 residues. Germline assignment: CDR1 LGHNA and CDR2 YNFKEQ. Written as DNA, the CDR3 is TGTGCCAGCAGCCCAAGCGTCGGGGGCGAGCAGTACTTC. Its translation is CASSPSVGGEQYF.

The chain carries TRBV7-2 and TRBJ2-3, with D tentatively TRBD2 (5 bases). Germline CDR1 SGHTA, CDR2 FQGNSA. The CDR3 contains 13 residues. Trimming cost V 8 bases and J 1 base, with 10 bases left between them. The CDR3 loop is CASASEGTDTQYF. CDR3 nucleotides: TGTGCCAGCGCCTCGGAGGGCACAGATACGCAGTATTTT.

The rearrangement uses TRBV4-3 and TRBJ2-1; the D gene is possibly TRBD2 (5 bases). Germline CDR1 reads LGHNA; CDR2 reads YSLEER. The V end was cut by 1 base, the J end by 3 bases, with 10 bases between. This CDR3 is built from 15 residues. The CDR3 nucleotides read TGCGCCAGCAGCCAAGCCCAAGGGAGCTACAATGAGCAGTTCTTC. This translates into CASSQAQGSYNEQFF.

The chain has TRBV7-2 and TRBJ2-7; no definite D call. The V end was cut by 3 bases, the J end by 6 bases, with 6 bases between. The length of the CDR3 is 11 residues. Germline CDR1 is SGHTA and CDR2 is FQGNSA. The CDR3 sequence is CASSFTGEQYF. The DNA of the CDR3 is TGTGCCAGCAGCTTTACGGGCGAGCAGTACTTC. Combining the CDR3 with reference TRBV7-2 and TRBJ2-7 gives the whole variable domain GAGVSQSPSNKVTEKGKDVELRCDPISGHTALYWYRQSLGQGLEFLIYFQGNSAPDKSGLPSDRFSAERTGGSVSTLTIQRTQQEDSAVYLCASSFTGEQYFGPGTRLTVT.

This clone was picked up a small number of times. The chain has TRBV5-5 and TRBJ2-3; 8 nucleotides align to TRBD1. Per the germline V gene, CDR1 is SGHKS and CDR2 is YYEKEE (reference sequence). V dropped 4 bases and J dropped 6; count of bases not matched to a gene: 7. The CDR3 extends over 14 amino acids. The CDR3 loop reads CASSPGQGVDTQYF. The CDR3 DNA reads TGTGCCAGCAGCCCTGGACAGGGAGTTGATACGCAGTATTTT.

The gene calls are TRBV7-9 and TRBJ1-3; D call uncertain. This CDR3 comprises 16 residues. V was trimmed by 4 bases and J by 0 bases, leaving 13 bases between them. Germline lookup yields CDR1 SEHNR and CDR2 FQNEAQ (reference sequence). The CDR3 DNA follows: TGTGCCAGCAGCTCGACCGATTATAACTCTGGAAACACCATATATTTT. This codes for CASSSTDYNSGNTIYF.

The J gene is TRBJ2-3, the V gene TRBV5-8; D is perhaps TRBD2 (7 bases). CDR1 and CDR2 from the germline V gene are SGHTS and YDEGEE. The CDR3 spans 14 residues. Deletions cut 7 bases from V and 5 bases from J, with 17 bases between. The DNA of the CDR3 is TGTGCCAGCTTCGAGAGGGGGGGTGTAGATACGCAGTATTTT. It is translated as CASFERGGVDTQYF.

In regard to this clone: The sample carries other DNA sequences with the same CDR3. The rearrangement links TRBV18 to TRBJ1-5, with D perhaps matching TRBD1 (6 bases). This CDR3 has 15 residues. The germline gives CDR1 KGHSH, CDR2 LQKENI. Trimming removed 1 base at V and 2 bases at J, with 9 bases between. CDR3 sequence (DNA): TGTGCCAGCTCACCACAACAGGGTGGCAATCAGCCCCAGCATTTT. Translating gives CASSPQQGGNQPQHF.

V is TRBV4-3 and J is TRBJ1-1, with D perhaps matching TRBD1 (5 bases). The CDR3 is 15 residues long. The germline V gene has CDR1 LGHNA and CDR2 YSLEER. The ends were cut back, 0 bases at V and 4 bases at J, with 12 bases in the middle. In DNA form, the CDR3 reads TGCGCCAGCAGCCAAGATTTTGGCAGGGTCACTGAAGCTTTCTTT. It is translated as CASSQDFGRVTEAFF.

The V and J genes are TRBV19 and TRBJ2-3; 12 nucleotides match TRBD2. The germline V gene encodes CDR1 LNHDA and CDR2 SQIVND (reference sequence). V lost 5 bases to trimming and J lost 6 bases; unmatched junction nucleotides: 9. The CDR3 covers 16 residues. CDR3: CASSLRLAGAHDTQYF. CDR3 nucleotides: TGTGCCAGTAGTCTAAGACTAGCGGGGGCCCATGATACGCAGTATTTT.

The chain combines TRBV15 with TRBJ2-2, with TRBD2 matching over 7 bases. V trimming: 2 bases; J trimming: 4 bases; junction bases outside the gene matches: 7. Germline V gene lookup returns CDR1 LNHNV and CDR2 YYDKDF (reference sequence). CDR3 length: 16 amino acids. The chain's CDR3 is CATSRLAEKRTGELFF. CDR3 nucleotide sequence: TGTGCCACCAGCAGACTAGCGGAGAAGCGCACCGGGGAGCTGTTTTTT.

V usage is TRBV4-3 and J usage is TRBJ1-1; D is undetermined. This CDR3 contains 17 residues. V was shortened by 0 bases and J by 1 base, with 15 bases between the two germline ends. Germline V gives CDR1 LGHNA, CDR2 YSLEER. The CDR3 here is CASSQDTPNLPNTEAFF. The CDR3 coding sequence is TGCGCCAGCAGCCAAGACACCCCGAATCTCCCGAACACTGAAGCTTTCTTT.

V gene TRBV27 combines with J gene TRBJ1-2; possible D gene TRBD1, 6 bases. V was clipped by 5 bases and J by 4 bases, with 14 bases between them. Germline V gives CDR1 MNHEY, CDR2 SMNVEV (reference sequence). The CDR3 has 14 amino acids. In DNA form, the CDR3 reads TGTGCCAGCAGTCCCAACAGGGATGGCTATGGCTACACCTTC. The encoded protein is CASSPNRDGYGYTF.

The V and J genes are TRBV4-2 and TRBJ2-7; TRBD1 is a possible D gene (5 bases). V shed 0 bases and J shed 0 bases, with 12 bases lying between them. The CDR3 runs to 16 residues. Germline V CDR1 and CDR2: LGHNA, YNFKEQ. CDR3 DNA sequence: TGTGCCAGCAGCCAAGAGATAGGGGCCATCTCCTACGAGCAGTACTTC. It specifies CASSQEIGAISYEQYF.

CDR3 coding DNA: TGTGCCAGCAGCTTAAGGGAGGGATTGGACACAAGTAACTATGGCTACACCTTC. It translates to CASSLREGLDTSNYGYTF. The genes are TRBV7-9 and TRBJ1-2; D is possibly TRBD1 (5 bases). Germline V gene lookup returns CDR1 SEHNR and CDR2 FQNEAQ (reference sequence). V dropped 2 bases and J dropped 1 base, with 20 bases sitting between them. The CDR3 has 18 residues.

This clone was seen a handful of times. The CDR3 DNA reads as TGTGCCAGCCGCTCCCCAAGGGGCAGGGAGACCCAGTACTTC. It encodes CASRSPRGRETQYF. The chain links TRBV27 to TRBJ2-5; a weak D match, TRBD1 (5 bases). This CDR3 comprises 14 residues. The V end lost 8 bases, the J end lost 5 bases, and 18 bases lay between the germline ends. In germline, CDR1 is MNHEY, CDR2 SMNVEV (reference sequence).

The chain has TRBV6-5 and TRBJ1-3, with 9 bases fitting TRBD1. Germline V gives CDR1 MNHEY, CDR2 SVGAGI. J lost 3 bases, V lost 6 bases, and 3 bases had no gene match. This CDR3 is built from 14 residues. The CDR3 is CASRNRGHGNTIYF. The CDR3 region has the DNA TGTGCCAGCAGAAACAGGGGGCATGGAAACACCATATATTTT.

V gene TRBV5-1 combines with J gene TRBJ2-7; 10 nucleotides match TRBD1. Trimming took 5 bases from V and 3 from J; bases not matched to a gene: 11. In germline, CDR1 is SGHRS, CDR2 YFSETQ. This CDR3 contains 16 residues. The CDR3 spells CASSSSPGQGNYEQYF. In DNA form, the CDR3 reads TGCGCCAGCAGTAGTTCCCCGGGACAGGGGAACTACGAGCAGTACTTC.

The chain combines TRBV9 with TRBJ2-3; 7 bases map to TRBD1. V lost 0 bases to trimming and J lost 2 bases; unmatched junction nucleotides: 12. The CDR3 has 18 residues. Germline CDR1 SGDLS, CDR2 YYNGEE. This CDR3 is CASSVGDSLLPYTDTQYF. CDR3 in DNA: TGTGCCAGCAGCGTAGGGGACAGCCTCCTGCCGTACACAGATACGCAGTATTTT.

The chain employs TRBV29-1 and TRBJ1-1; the D gene is possibly TRBD1 (6 bases). CDR1 and CDR2 from the germline V gene are SQVTM and ANQGSEA. The length of the CDR3 is 13 residues. Trimming took off 6 bases at V and 1 base at J, with 12 bases between the two ends. The CDR3, as DNA: TGCAGCGTCCAAACCAGGGGGAACACTGAAGCTTTCTTT. It specifies CSVQTRGNTEAFF.

The rearrangement joins TRBV7-2 to TRBJ1-3; D unclear. The V end was cut by 5 bases, the J end by 4 bases, with 6 bases between. CDR1 is SGHTA, CDR2 FQGNSA, per germline. This CDR3 spans 12 amino acids. DNA of the CDR3: TGTGCCAGCAGCCCCCCAGGAAACACCATATATTTT. Translation: CASSPPGNTIYF.

The rearrangement uses TRBV2 and TRBJ2-3, with 8 bases aligning to TRBD1. This CDR3 contains 16 residues. From germline, CDR1 is SNHLY and CDR2 FYNNEI. The V and J ends lost 5 bases and 6 bases, in that order; junction bases with no gene match: 13. CDR3 in DNA: TGTGCCAGCAGTCGTATCCCGCAGGGGGCTGGGGATACGCAGTATTTT. This sequence encodes CASSRIPQGAGDTQYF.

This clone was found once. This chain links TRBV2 with TRBJ2-1; 7 positions agree with TRBD2. Germline V gives CDR1 SNHLY, CDR2 FYNNEI. The CDR3 covers 16 residues. Trimming at V came to 7 bases and at J to 4 bases, leaving 13 bases not matched to a gene. In nucleotides, the CDR3 is TGTGCCAGCATTCTAATAACGGGACTATCGTACAATGAGCAGTTCTTC. It encodes CASILITGLSYNEQFF.